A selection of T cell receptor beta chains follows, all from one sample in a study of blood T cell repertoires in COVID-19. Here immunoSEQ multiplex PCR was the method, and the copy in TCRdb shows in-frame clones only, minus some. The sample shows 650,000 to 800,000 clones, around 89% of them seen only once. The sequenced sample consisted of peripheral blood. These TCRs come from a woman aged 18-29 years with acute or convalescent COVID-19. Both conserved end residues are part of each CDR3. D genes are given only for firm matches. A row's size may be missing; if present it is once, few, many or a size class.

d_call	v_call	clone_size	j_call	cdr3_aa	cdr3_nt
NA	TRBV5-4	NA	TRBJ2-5	CASSARDLSRETQYF	TGTGCCAGCAGCGCGAGGGATCTAAGTCGGGAGACCCAGTACTTC
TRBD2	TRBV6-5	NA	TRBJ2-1	CASTSLAGSYNEQFF	TGTGCCAGCACGTCTCTAGCGGGGAGCTACAATGAGCAGTTCTTC
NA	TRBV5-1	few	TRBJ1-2	CASSPRDNLGYTF	TGCGCCAGCAGCCCCCGGGACAACTTAGGCTACACCTTC
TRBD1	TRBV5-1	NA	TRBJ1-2	CASSAQTGDLNGYTF	TGCGCCAGCAGCGCGCAGACAGGGGATTTAAATGGCTACACCTTC
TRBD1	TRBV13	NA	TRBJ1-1	CASSLGQGGNTEAFF	TGTGCCAGCAGCCTCGGACAGGGGGGGAACACTGAAGCTTTCTTT
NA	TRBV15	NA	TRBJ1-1	CATSRVWGGKDAEAFF	TGTGCCACCAGCAGAGTATGGGGAGGCAAGGATGCTGAAGCTTTCTTT
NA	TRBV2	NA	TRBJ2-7	CASRGRPWAYEQYF	TGTGCCAGCAGGGGGAGGCCTTGGGCCTACGAGCAGTACTTC
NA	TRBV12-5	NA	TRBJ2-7	CASRSTLNEQYF	TGTGCTAGTCGGAGTACCCTAAACGAGCAGTACTTC
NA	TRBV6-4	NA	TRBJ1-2	CASSASPGGFYGYTF	TGTGCCAGCAGTGCCTCTCCGGGGGGCTTCTATGGCTACACCTTC
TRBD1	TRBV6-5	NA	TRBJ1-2	CASSLMTGNYGYTF	TGTGCCAGCAGCCTAATGACAGGGAACTATGGCTACACCTTC
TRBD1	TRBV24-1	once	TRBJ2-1	CATTLAGTGGYNEQFF	TGTGCCACCACACTCGCCGGGACAGGGGGTTACAATGAGCAGTTCTTC
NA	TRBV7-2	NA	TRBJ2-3	CASSILRGAWTDTQYF	TGTGCCAGCAGCATCTTACGGGGGGCCTGGACAGATACGCAGTATTTT
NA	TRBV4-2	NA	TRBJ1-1	CASSQERGAGVAFF	TGTGCCAGCAGCCAAGAAAGGGGAGCGGGGGTAGCTTTCTTT
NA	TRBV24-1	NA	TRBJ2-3	CATSDWSDTDTQYF	TGTGCCACCAGTGATTGGTCAGACACAGATACGCAGTATTTT
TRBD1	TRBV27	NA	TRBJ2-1	CASSLRDRYNEQFF	TGTGCCAGCAGTTTAAGGGACAGATACAATGAGCAGTTCTTC
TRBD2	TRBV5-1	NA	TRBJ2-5	CASSLLGLAGGETQYF	TGCGCCAGCAGCCTCTTAGGACTAGCGGGGGGGGAGACCCAGTACTTC
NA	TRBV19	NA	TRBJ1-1	CASSIGRPGRGTEAFF	TGTGCCAGTAGTATAGGTCGCCCAGGTCGAGGGACTGAAGCTTTCTTT
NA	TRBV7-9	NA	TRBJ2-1	CASSLTASNEQFF	TGTGCCAGCAGCTTAACAGCATCCAATGAGCAGTTCTTC
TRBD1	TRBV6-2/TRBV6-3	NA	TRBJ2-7	CASSFPPQGTYEQYF	TGTGCCAGCAGTTTCCCCCCACAGGGGACCTACGAGCAGTACTTC
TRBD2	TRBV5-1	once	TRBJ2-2	CASSYRTSGGNTGELFF	TGCGCCAGCAGCTACCGGACTAGCGGGGGGAACACCGGGGAGCTGTTTTTT
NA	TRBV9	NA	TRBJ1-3	CASSVEGVGNTIYF	TGTGCCAGCAGCGTAGAAGGGGTAGGAAACACCATATATTTT
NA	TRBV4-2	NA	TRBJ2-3	CASSPREVGGTDTQYF	TGTGCCAGCAGCCCTCGGGAAGTGGGAGGCACAGATACGCAGTATTTT
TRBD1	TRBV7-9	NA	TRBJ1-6	CASSFPGQGSPPLHF	TGTGCCAGCAGCTTTCCCGGACAGGGGAGTCCACCCCTCCACTTT
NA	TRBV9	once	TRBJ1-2	CASSVDPGVGYTF	TGTGCCAGCAGCGTAGACCCAGGGGTCGGCTACACCTTC
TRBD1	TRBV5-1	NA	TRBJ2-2	CASSLETGEVGELFF	TGCGCCAGCAGCTTGGAGACAGGGGAGGTCGGGGAGCTGTTTTTT
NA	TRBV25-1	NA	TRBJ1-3	CASTPEDRRGNTIYF	TGTGCCAGCACTCCGGAAGACAGGCGTGGAAACACCATATATTTT
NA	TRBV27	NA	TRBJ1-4	CASSLVNSHNEKLFF	TGTGCCAGCAGTTTAGTTAACAGCCATAATGAAAAACTGTTTTTT
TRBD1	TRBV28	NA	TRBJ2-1	CASSRTPTGINEQFF	TGTGCCAGCAGTCGGACTCCGACAGGGATTAATGAGCAGTTCTTC
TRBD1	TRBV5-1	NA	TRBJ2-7	CASSLGIGTGLTAPSYEQYF	TGCGCCAGCAGCTTGGGAATAGGGACAGGGCTGACTGCTCCCTCATACGAGCAGTACTTC
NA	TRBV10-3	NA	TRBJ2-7	CAISGAGGEQYF	TGTGCCATCAGTGGGGCCGGGGGAGAGCAGTACTTC
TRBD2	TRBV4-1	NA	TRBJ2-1	CASSLPSGGAYNEQFF	TGCGCCAGCAGTCTCCCTAGCGGGGGCGCATACAATGAGCAGTTCTTC
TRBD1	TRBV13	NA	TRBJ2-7	CASTPVEPRTGRGEQYF	TGTGCCAGCACCCCCGTAGAGCCGCGGACAGGCCGAGGCGAGCAGTACTTC
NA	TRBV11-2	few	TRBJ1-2	CASSLAGTSGYTF	TGTGCCAGCAGCTTGGCGGGTACGAGTGGCTACACCTTC
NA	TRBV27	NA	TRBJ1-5	CASSLYAGAENQPQHF	TGTGCCAGCAGTTTGTACGCAGGGGCAGAGAATCAGCCCCAGCATTTT
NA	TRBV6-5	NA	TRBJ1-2	CASSYSAGAVAGYTF	TGTGCCAGCAGTTACTCGGCAGGGGCCGTTGCGGGCTACACCTTC
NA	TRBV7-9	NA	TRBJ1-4	CASSLEQGGEKLFF	TGTGCCAGCAGCTTAGAACAGGGTGGAGAAAAACTGTTTTTT
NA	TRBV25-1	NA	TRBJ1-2	CASSDTIQGYGYTF	TGTGCCAGCAGTGACACCATCCAGGGCTATGGCTACACCTTC
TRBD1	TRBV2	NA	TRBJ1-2	CASTRTGGAGGYTF	TGTGCCAGCACCAGGACAGGGGGCGCGGGTGGCTACACCTTC
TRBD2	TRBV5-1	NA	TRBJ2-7	CASSLVAGGSYEQYF	TGCGCCAGCAGCTTGGTTGCGGGGGGGTCCTACGAGCAGTACTTC
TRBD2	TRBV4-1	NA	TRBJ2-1	CASSLSTSGRFNEQFF	TGCGCCAGCAGCCTGTCGACTAGCGGGAGATTCAATGAGCAGTTCTTC
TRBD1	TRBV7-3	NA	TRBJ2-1	CASSDRGKNEQFF	TGTGCCAGCAGCGACAGGGGAAAGAATGAGCAGTTCTTC